The entry below describes one TCR beta chain. At one of its ends the junction is not consistent with the germline gene, which may arise from a read error. These data are taken from a study of memory CD8 T cells in hepatitis C reinfection. Background on the study: Peak reinfection samples were taken 3 to 8 weeks after detection.

Time point noted: peak reinfection, 3 to 8 weeks after reinfection detection. TCR sequencing was done directly ex vivo on sorted cells, without expansion in vitro. Donors were people who inject drugs in the Montreal HEPCO cohort. Control naive CD8 T cells came from a couple of donors at all three reinfection time points. Clones were read by immunoSEQ multiplex PCR, and TCRdb kept only the in-frame ones, dropping some. The sample records 2,500 to 3,000 clones, 75% to 90% being singletons. This CDR3 region has 22 residues. Germline values: CDR1 SSHAT, CDR2 FNYEAQ (reference sequence). The sequence was collected from a man aged 50 to 59 with hepatitis C virus infection. This chain links TRBV7-7 with TRBJ2-7; 16 nucleotides line up with TRBD2. Sequenced: naive CD8+ T cells sorted from blood. The DNA of the CDR3 is TGTGCTAGCAACCATCATCGGGCCTTAGGGGGACTAGCGGGAGGGTCGCTCTACGAGCAGTACTTC. Protein sequence: CASNHHRALGGLAGGSLYEQYF.